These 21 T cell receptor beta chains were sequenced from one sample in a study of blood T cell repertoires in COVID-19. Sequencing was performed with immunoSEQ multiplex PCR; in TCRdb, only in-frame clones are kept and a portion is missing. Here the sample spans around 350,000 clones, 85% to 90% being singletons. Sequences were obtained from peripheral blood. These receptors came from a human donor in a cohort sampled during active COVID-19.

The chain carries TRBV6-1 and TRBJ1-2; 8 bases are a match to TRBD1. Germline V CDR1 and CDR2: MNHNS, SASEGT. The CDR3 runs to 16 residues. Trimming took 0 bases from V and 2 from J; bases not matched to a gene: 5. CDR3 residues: CASSEAARTGNYGYTF. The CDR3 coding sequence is TGTGCCAGCAGTGAAGCCGCGAGGACAGGGAACTATGGCTACACCTTC.

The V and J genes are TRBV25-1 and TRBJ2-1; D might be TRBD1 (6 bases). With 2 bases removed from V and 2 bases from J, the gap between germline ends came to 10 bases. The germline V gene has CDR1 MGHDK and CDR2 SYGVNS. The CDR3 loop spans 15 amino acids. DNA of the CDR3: TGTGCCAGCAGTGAAGACAGGAGAACCTACAATGAGCAGTTCTTC. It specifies CASSEDRRTYNEQFF.

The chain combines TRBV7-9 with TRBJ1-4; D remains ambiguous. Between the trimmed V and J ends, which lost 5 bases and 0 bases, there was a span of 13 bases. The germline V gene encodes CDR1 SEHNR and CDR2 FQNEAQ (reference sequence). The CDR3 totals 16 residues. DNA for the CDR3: TGTGCCAGCAGCCCCCGTATCCCTACAACTAATGAAAAACTGTTTTTT. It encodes CASSPRIPTTNEKLFF.

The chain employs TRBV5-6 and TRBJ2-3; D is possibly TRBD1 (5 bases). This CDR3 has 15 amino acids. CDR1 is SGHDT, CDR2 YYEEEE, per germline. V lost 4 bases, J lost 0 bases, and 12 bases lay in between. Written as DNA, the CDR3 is TGTGCCAGCAGCGGTTACAGGCGTAGCACAGATACGCAGTATTTT. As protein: CASSGYRRSTDTQYF. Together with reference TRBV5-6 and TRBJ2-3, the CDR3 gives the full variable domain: DAGVTQSPTHLIKTRGQQVTLRCSPKSGHDTVSWYQQALGQGPQFIFQYYEEEERQRGNFPDRFSGHQFPNYSSELNVNALLLGDSALYLCASSGYRRSTDTQYFGPGTRLTVL.

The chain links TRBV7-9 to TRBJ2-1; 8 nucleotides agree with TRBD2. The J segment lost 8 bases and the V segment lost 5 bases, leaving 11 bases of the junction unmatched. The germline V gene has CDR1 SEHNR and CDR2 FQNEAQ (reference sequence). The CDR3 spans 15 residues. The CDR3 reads CASSPGTRFDHEQFF. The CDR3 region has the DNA TGTGCCAGCAGCCCCGGGACTAGATTTGACCATGAGCAGTTCTTC.

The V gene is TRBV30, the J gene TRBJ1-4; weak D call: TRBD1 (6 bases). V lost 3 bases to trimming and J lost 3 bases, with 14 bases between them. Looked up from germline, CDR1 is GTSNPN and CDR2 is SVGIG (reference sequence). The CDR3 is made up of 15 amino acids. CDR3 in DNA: TGTGCCTGGAGGGGCCAGGGGTTGGCTAATGAAAAACTGTTTTTT. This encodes CAWRGQGLANEKLFF.

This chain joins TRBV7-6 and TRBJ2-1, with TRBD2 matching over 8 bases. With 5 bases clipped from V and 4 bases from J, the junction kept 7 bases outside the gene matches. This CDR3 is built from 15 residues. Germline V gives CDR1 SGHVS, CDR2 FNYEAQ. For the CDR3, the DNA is TGTGCCAGCAGCCCTTTGGCGGGGGGATACAATGAGCAGTTCTTC. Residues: CASSPLAGGYNEQFF. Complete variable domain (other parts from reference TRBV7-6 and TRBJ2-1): GAGVSQSPRYKVTKRGQDVALRCDPISGHVSLYWYRQALGQGPEFLTYFNYEAQQDKSGLPNDRFSAERPEGSISTLTIQRTEQRDSAMYRCASSPLAGGYNEQFFGPGTRLTVL.

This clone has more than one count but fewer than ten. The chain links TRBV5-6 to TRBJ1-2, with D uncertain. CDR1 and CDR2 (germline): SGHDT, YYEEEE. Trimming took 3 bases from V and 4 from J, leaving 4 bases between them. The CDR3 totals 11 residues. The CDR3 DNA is TGTGCCAGCAGCTCAGTCTATGGCTACACCTTC. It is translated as CASSSVYGYTF.

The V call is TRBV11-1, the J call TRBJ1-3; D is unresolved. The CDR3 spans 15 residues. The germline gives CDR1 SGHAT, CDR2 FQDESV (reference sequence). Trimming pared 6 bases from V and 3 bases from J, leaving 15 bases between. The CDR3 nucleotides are TGTGCCAGCAGTTTGACTGGAGGGCTTGGAAACACCATATATTTT. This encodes CASSLTGGLGNTIYF.

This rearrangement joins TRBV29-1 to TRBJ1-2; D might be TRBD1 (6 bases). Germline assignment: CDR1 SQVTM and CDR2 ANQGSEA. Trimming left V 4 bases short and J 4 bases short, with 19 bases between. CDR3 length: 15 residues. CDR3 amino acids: CSVGARGGALYGYTF. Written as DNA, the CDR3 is TGCAGCGTTGGGGCCCGAGGGGGGGCCCTCTATGGCTACACCTTC.

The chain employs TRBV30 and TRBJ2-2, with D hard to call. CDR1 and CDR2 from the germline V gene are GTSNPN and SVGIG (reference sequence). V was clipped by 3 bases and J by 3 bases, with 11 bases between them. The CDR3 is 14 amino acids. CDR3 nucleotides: TGTGCCTGGAGACGCCTCTCAGACACCGGGGAGCTGTTTTTT. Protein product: CAWRRLSDTGELFF.

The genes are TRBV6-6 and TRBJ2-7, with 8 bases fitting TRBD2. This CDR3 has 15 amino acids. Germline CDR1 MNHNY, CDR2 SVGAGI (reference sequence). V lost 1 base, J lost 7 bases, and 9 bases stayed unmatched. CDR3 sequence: CASSYFPGLGWEQYF. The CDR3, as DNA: TGTGCCAGCAGTTACTTCCCGGGACTAGGTTGGGAGCAGTACTTC.

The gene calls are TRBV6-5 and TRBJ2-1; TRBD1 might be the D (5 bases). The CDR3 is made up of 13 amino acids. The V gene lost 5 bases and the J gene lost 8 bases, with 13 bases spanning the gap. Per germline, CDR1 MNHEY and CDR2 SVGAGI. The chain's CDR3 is CASSPRAPDEQFF. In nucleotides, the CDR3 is TGTGCCAGCAGTCCCAGGGCGCCCGATGAGCAGTTCTTC.

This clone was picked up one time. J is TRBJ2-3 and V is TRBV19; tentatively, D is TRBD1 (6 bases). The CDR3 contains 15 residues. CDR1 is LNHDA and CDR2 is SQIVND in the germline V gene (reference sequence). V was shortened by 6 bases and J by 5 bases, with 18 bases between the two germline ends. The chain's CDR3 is CASRKLQGDLDTQYF. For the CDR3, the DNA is TGTGCCAGTAGAAAATTACAGGGAGACTTAGATACGCAGTATTTT.

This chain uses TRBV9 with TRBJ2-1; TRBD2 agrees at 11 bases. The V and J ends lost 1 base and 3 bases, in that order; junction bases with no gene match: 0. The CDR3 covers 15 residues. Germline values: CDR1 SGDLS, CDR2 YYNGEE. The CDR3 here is CASSVTSGSYNEQFF. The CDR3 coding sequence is TGTGCCAGCAGCGTAACTAGCGGGAGCTACAATGAGCAGTTCTTC.

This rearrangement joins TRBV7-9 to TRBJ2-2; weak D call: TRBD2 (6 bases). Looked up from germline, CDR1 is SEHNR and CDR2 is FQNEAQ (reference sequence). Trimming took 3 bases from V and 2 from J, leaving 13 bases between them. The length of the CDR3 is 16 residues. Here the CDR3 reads CASSFGGGANTGELFF. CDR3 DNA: TGTGCCAGCAGCTTCGGGGGTGGGGCAAACACCGGGGAGCTGTTTTTT.

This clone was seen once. The CDR3 here is CASSLGLAGVRETQYF. The CDR3 nucleotides read TGCGCCAGCAGCTTGGGACTAGCGGGAGTGAGGGAGACCCAGTACTTC. The chain combines TRBV5-1 with TRBJ2-5, with TRBD2 matching 12 bases. Trimming removed 0 bases from V and 5 bases from J; junction bases left unmatched: 5. The V gene's germline CDR1 is SGHRS and CDR2 YFSETQ. The CDR3 covers 16 residues. Filled out from reference TRBV5-1 and TRBJ2-5, the complete variable domain reads KAGVTQTPRYLIKTRGQQVTLSCSPISGHRSVSWYQQTPGQGLQFLFEYFSETQRNKGNFPGRFSGRQFSNSRSEMNVSTLELGDSALYLCASSLGLAGVRETQYFGPGTRLLVL.

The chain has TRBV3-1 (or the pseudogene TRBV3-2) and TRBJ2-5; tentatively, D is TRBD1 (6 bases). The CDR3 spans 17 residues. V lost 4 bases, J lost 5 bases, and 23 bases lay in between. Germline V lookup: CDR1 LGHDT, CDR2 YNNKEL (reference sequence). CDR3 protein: CASSPQGGQGRGETQYF. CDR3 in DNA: TGTGCCAGCAGCCCACAAGGAGGCCAGGGGCGAGGGGAGACCCAGTACTTC.

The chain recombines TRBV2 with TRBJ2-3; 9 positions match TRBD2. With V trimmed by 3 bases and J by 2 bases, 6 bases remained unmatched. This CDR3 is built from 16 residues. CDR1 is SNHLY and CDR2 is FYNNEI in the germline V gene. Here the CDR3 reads CASSDGLANPTDTQYF. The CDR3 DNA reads TGTGCCAGCAGTGACGGACTAGCGAACCCCACAGATACGCAGTATTTT. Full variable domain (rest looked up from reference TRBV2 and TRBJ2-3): EPEVTQTPSHQVTQMGQEVILRCVPISNHLYFYWYRQILGQKVEFLVSFYNNEISEKSEIFDDQFSVERPDGSNFTLKIRSTKLEDSAMYFCASSDGLANPTDTQYFGPGTRLTVL.

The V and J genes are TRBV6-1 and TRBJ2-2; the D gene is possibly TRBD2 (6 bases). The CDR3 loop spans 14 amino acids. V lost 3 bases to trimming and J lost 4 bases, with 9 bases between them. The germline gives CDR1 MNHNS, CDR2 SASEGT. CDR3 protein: CASSETRGTGELFF. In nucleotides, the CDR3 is TGTGCCAGCAGTGAGACTAGGGGCACCGGGGAGCTGTTTTTT.

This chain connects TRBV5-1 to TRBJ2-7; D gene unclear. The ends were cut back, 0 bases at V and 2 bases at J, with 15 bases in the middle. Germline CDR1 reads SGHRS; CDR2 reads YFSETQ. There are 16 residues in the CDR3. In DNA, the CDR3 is TGCGCCAGCAGCTTGGACTTCCTTACGAGTACCTACGAGCAGTACTTC. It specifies CASSLDFLTSTYEQYF.